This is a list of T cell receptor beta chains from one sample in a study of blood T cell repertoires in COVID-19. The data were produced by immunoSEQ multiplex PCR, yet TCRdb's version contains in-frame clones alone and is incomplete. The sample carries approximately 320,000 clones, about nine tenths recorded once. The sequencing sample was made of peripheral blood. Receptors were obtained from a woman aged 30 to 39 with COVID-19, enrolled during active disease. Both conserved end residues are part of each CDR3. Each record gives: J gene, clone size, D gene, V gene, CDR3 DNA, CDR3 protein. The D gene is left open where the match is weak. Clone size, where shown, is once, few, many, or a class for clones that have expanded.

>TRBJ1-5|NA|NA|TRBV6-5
TGTGCCAGCAGTCGAGGAAACTATCAGCCCCAGCATTTT
CASSRGNYQPQHF
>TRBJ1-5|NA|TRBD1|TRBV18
TGTGCCAGCTCCAGGACTGACAGGGGAATTTCCCAGCATTTT
CASSRTDRGISQHF
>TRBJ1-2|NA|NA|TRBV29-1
TGCAGCGTTGATCCCGAAGGGACTGGGTATGGCTACACCTTC
CSVDPEGTGYGYTF
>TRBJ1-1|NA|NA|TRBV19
TGTGCCAGTAGTGCGGGAGGGGGGCGCAGCAAGGACACTGAAGCTTTCTTT
CASSAGGGRSKDTEAFF
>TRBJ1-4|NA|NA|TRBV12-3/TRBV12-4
TGTGCCAGCAGCGGTGGGGAGGAAAAAAGGTTGTTTTTT
CASSGGEEKRLFF
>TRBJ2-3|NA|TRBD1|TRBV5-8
TGTGCCAGCAGCTTGGTTGGTGGGACAGACACAGATACGCAGTATTTT
CASSLVGGTDTDTQYF
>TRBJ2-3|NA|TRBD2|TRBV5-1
TGCGCCAGCAGTCTGGGACTAGCGGGCCCCTTAGGCACAGATACGCAGTATTTT
CASSLGLAGPLGTDTQYF
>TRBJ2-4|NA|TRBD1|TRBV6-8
TGTGCCAGCAGTTACCCTGACAGGGATGTGGATTACATTCAGTACTTC
CASSYPDRDVDYIQYF
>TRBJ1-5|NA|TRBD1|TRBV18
TGTGCCAGCTCACTTGACACAGGGGGCGTGGGGCAGCCCCAGCATTTT
CASSLDTGGVGQPQHF
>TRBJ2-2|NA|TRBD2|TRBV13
TGTGCCAGCAGCTTAAATCGCGGGGGGGCCGTAACCGGGGAGCTGTTTTTT
CASSLNRGGAVTGELFF
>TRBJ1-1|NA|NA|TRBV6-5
TGTGCCAGCAGAGCACAGGGTTCGGCTTTCTTT
CASRAQGSAFF
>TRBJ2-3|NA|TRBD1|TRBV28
TGTGCCAGCAGTTCTACCCCCTCGACAGGGGCAGGAGATACGCAGTATTTT
CASSSTPSTGAGDTQYF
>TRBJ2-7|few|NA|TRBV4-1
TGCGCCAGCAGCCAAGTGACGGACAGTTACTACGAGCAGTACTTC
CASSQVTDSYYEQYF
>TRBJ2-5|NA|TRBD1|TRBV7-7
TGTGCCAGCAGCCGCTGGACAGGGGCGGGAGAGACCCAGTACTTC
CASSRWTGAGETQYF
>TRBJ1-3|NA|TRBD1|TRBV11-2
TGTGCCAGCAGCTCGACAGGGGAAAACACCATATATTTT
CASSSTGENTIYF
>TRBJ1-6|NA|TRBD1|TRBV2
TGTGCCAGCAGTGGAACCGACAGGGAAGGATCACCCCTCCACTTT
CASSGTDREGSPLHF